What follows are 31 T cell receptor beta chains derived from one specimen sequenced in a study of blood T cells in healthy people across ages. The second PCR ran roughly 7 to 12 cycles with a sample-barcoded 5' primer and J-beta primers. TCRdb processed the 5' RACE reads anew with MiXCR; each CDR3 protein has one entry. Of 650,000 to 1,000,000 distinct CDR3 sequences listed, 35% to 40% are singletons. The specimen was blood. The source of these receptors is a man younger than 30 in good health.

This clonotype was seen more than once but under ten times. This sequence joins TRBV6-5 and TRBJ1-5, with D perhaps TRBD1 (6 bases). The germline gives CDR1 MNHEY, CDR2 SVGAGI. The CDR3 has 14 amino acids. The ends were cut back, 4 bases at V and 7 bases at J, with 14 bases in the middle. In DNA, the CDR3 is TGTGCCAGCAGTTGGGGGCCAGGGAAGCAGCCCCAGCATTTT. Translated, it gives CASSWGPGKQPQHF.

The gene calls are TRBV7-9 and TRBJ1-1, with D unresolved. The V and J ends lost 1 base and 6 bases respectively, with 12 bases between them. The CDR3 extends over 14 amino acids. Germline V gene data show CDR1 as SEHNR and CDR2 as FQNEAQ (reference sequence). The CDR3 loop is CASSLDSGWAEAFF. For the CDR3, the DNA is TGTGCCAGCAGCTTAGATTCGGGGTGGGCTGAAGCTTTCTTT.

This clonotype was seen only a few times. The V call is TRBV18, the J call TRBJ2-3; D gene unclear. The CDR3 sequence is 14 residues long. V was trimmed by 0 bases and J by 4 bases, leaving 8 bases between them. The germline gives CDR1 KGHSH, CDR2 LQKENI. CDR3 amino acids: CASSPPEEPDTQYF. CDR3 in DNA: TGTGCCAGCTCACCACCGGAAGAGCCAGATACGCAGTATTTT.

Written as DNA, the CDR3 is TGTGCCATCAGTGCGGGGGAGACCTACACCTTC. Protein: CAISAGETYTF. The chain joins TRBV10-3 to TRBJ1-2, with D perhaps matching TRBD1 (5 bases). V was shortened by 4 bases and J by 10 bases, with 10 bases between the two germline ends. The CDR3 has 11 amino acids. Germline CDR1 ENHRY, CDR2 SYGVKD.

The chain employs TRBV3-1 and TRBJ2-5, with unresolved D. The germline gives CDR1 LGHDT, CDR2 YNNKEL (reference sequence). V lost 8 bases and J 4 bases, leaving 11 bases between the germline ends. CDR3 size: 12 residues. The DNA of the CDR3 is TGTGCCAGCTCGGTGCCGGGAGAGACCCAGTACTTC. It translates to CASSVPGETQYF.

The chain uses TRBV28 and TRBJ1-5, with 8 bases lining up with TRBD1. Germline CDR1 reads MDHEN; CDR2 reads SYDVKM. The CDR3 consists of 15 residues. V dropped 6 bases and J dropped 8; count of bases not matched to a gene: 12. CDR3 coding DNA: TGTGCCAGCAGCCCCGGCGGGACAGGAGTGAAGCCCCAGCATTTT. This encodes CASSPGGTGVKPQHF. The full variable domain, in which reference TRBV28 and TRBJ1-5 provide the parts outside the CDR3, is DVKVTQSSRYLVKRTGEKVFLECVQDMDHENMFWYRQDPGLGLRLIYFSYDVKMKEKGDIPEGYSVSREKKERFSLILESASTNQTSMYLCASSPGGTGVKPQHFGDGTRLSIL.

This sequence joins TRBV18 and TRBJ2-3; D is ambiguous. The length of the CDR3 is 13 residues. The V end lost 3 bases, the J end lost 8 bases, and 12 bases lay between the germline ends. Germline V gene lookup returns CDR1 KGHSH and CDR2 LQKENI. CDR3 protein: CASSPPLGGTQYF. The CDR3 nucleotides read TGTGCCAGCTCACCTCCGTTAGGTGGTACGCAGTATTTT.

This clonotype was seen a few times. The chain is built from TRBV5-4 and TRBJ1-2; no reliable D call. There are 11 residues in the CDR3. Between the trimmed V and J ends, which lost 1 base and 10 bases, there was a span of 8 bases. Germline CDR1 SGHNT, CDR2 YYREEE (reference sequence). The CDR3 DNA reads as TGTGCCAGCAGCTTGTTGTCAGACTACACCTTC. Protein sequence: CASSLLSDYTF.

This clonotype has just a few counts. Germline is not matched at one junction end, which may reflect a read error. The V gene is TRBV12-3 or TRBV12-4, the J gene TRBJ2-3; 7 bases line up with TRBD1. This CDR3 contains 16 residues. CDR3 coding DNA: TGTGCCGGCAGTTTAGGGGGCACTAGACGCACAGATACGCAGTATTTT. This translates into CAGSLGGTRRTDTQYF.

This clonotype was found many times. The chain uses TRBV5-5 and TRBJ2-4; 7 positions agree with TRBD1. Per germline, CDR1 SGHKS and CDR2 YYEKEE (reference sequence). The CDR3 is 14 residues long. V was clipped by 4 bases and J by 3 bases; unmatched bases: 4. The DNA of the CDR3 is TGTGCCAGCAGCCCGGGACAGAACAAAAACATTCAGTACTTC. As protein: CASSPGQNKNIQYF.

The J gene is TRBJ2-5, the V gene TRBV10-3, with D possibly TRBD2 on 6 matching bases. Germline V gene sequence: CDR1 ENHRY, CDR2 SYGVKD. The CDR3 is 15 residues long. Trimming cost V 0 bases and J 4 bases, with 12 bases left between them. CDR3 loop: CAISESLAGGETQYF. CDR3 coding DNA: TGTGCCATCAGTGAGTCCCTAGCCGGGGGAGAGACCCAGTACTTC.

This chain links TRBV5-1 with TRBJ2-3; D perhaps matches TRBD1 (6 bases). The length of the CDR3 is 15 residues. V was cut by 2 bases and J by 1 base, with 11 bases left in between. Germline V gene lookup returns CDR1 SGHRS and CDR2 YFSETQ. The CDR3 spells CASSFRDIRTDTQYF. CDR3 bases: TGCGCCAGCAGCTTTCGGGACATTCGCACAGATACGCAGTATTTT. The variable domain in full, with the rest retrieved from reference TRBV5-1 and TRBJ2-3, is KAGVTQTPRYLIKTRGQQVTLSCSPISGHRSVSWYQQTPGQGLQFLFEYFSETQRNKGNFPGRFSGRQFSNSRSEMNVSTLELGDSALYLCASSFRDIRTDTQYFGPGTRLTVL.

This clonotype occurred a few times. V gene TRBV27 combines with J gene TRBJ1-2; TRBD1 matches at 9 bases. This CDR3 has 15 amino acids. V was clipped by 5 bases and J by 5 bases; unmatched bases: 9. The V gene's germline CDR1 is MNHEY and CDR2 SMNVEV (reference sequence). The CDR3 protein is CASSPNPGTGYGYTF. CDR3 in DNA: TGTGCCAGCAGTCCGAACCCCGGGACAGGGTATGGCTACACCTTC.

This chain links TRBV11-2 with TRBJ1-1; D remains ambiguous. The length of the CDR3 is 15 residues. Trimming took off 3 bases at V and 0 bases at J, with 11 bases between the two ends. Germline CDR1 reads SGHAT; CDR2 reads FQNNGV. The CDR3 is CASSLHTRMNTEAFF. The CDR3 bases are TGTGCCAGCAGCTTGCACACCCGCATGAACACTGAAGCTTTCTTT.

This chain joins TRBV6-5 and TRBJ1-5; tentatively, D is TRBD1 (5 bases). CDR1 is MNHEY and CDR2 is SVGAGI in the germline V gene. The CDR3 runs to 20 residues. Trimming stripped 0 bases from V and 4 bases from J, with 25 bases between. CDR3 bases: TGTGCCAGCAGTTACTCGAACGGGGTCGGGGCGCCCCTGAAGAATCAGCCCCAGCATTTT. Its translation: CASSYSNGVGAPLKNQPQHF.

This chain joins TRBV7-2 and TRBJ2-3; maybe TRBD1 (6 bases). V was trimmed by 2 bases and J by 2 bases, leaving 14 bases between them. Per the germline V gene, CDR1 is SGHTA and CDR2 is FQGNSA. The CDR3 covers 16 residues. The CDR3 DNA reads as TGTGCCAGCAGCTTACGGTTAACAGGGTCCACAGATACGCAGTATTTT. It is translated as CASSLRLTGSTDTQYF.

About this clonotype: Just one base apart from a much larger clone, this may be a read error. J is TRBJ2-1 and V is TRBV11-2; D is perhaps TRBD1 or TRBD2 (5 bases each). The CDR3 spans 13 residues. Looked up from germline, CDR1 is SGHAT and CDR2 is FQNNGV. Trimming cost V 2 bases and J 15 bases, with 17 bases left between them. The chain's CDR3 is CASSLSSGAQPFF. The CDR3 DNA reads as TGTGCCAGCAGCTTATCCTCCGGGGCGCAGCCGTTCTTC.

The chain has TRBV20-1 and TRBJ2-3; tentative D call: TRBD2 (6 bases). The germline V gene has CDR1 DFQATT and CDR2 SNEGSKA (reference sequence). The CDR3 totals 13 residues. Deletions cut 6 bases from V and 8 bases from J, with 18 bases between. The CDR3 reads CSATREPEGTQYF. The CDR3 coding sequence is TGCAGTGCCACGAGGGAGCCGGAGGGTACGCAGTATTTT.

The rearrangement uses TRBV3-1 and TRBJ2-7, with a tentative D call TRBD1 (5 bases). Germline loops: CDR1 LGHDT, CDR2 YNNKEL (reference sequence). There are 14 residues in the CDR3. Trimming took 3 bases from V and 2 from J, leaving 11 bases between them. The CDR3 spells CASSHRDYPYEQYF. CDR3 sequence (DNA): TGTGCCAGCAGCCACAGGGATTATCCCTACGAGCAGTACTTC.

This clonotype was seen only a few times. This chain connects TRBV20-1 to TRBJ1-6; D unclear. This CDR3 is built from 16 residues. Trimming took 5 bases from V and 5 from J, leaving 19 bases between them. CDR1 is DFQATT and CDR2 is SNEGSKA in the germline V gene (reference sequence). CDR3 sequence: CSAYQASRHHNSPLHF. CDR3 sequence (DNA): TGCAGTGCTTATCAGGCGTCCCGCCATCATAATTCACCCCTCCACTTT.

There are a few counts of this clonotype. This chain joins TRBV6-2 or TRBV6-3 and TRBJ1-1; possible D gene TRBD1, 5 bases. Trimming pared 5 bases from V and 3 bases from J, leaving 10 bases between. CDR3 length: 13 amino acids. Germline V lookup: CDR1 MNHEY, CDR2 SVGEGT. The CDR3 sequence: CASSKGRDTEAFF. CDR3 coding DNA: TGTGCCAGCAGTAAGGGACGGGACACTGAAGCTTTCTTT.

The J gene is TRBJ2-3, the V gene TRBV13, with unresolved D. V shed 5 bases and J shed 4 bases, with 10 bases lying between them. Germline lookup yields CDR1 PRHDT and CDR2 FYEKMQ (reference sequence). This CDR3 contains 13 residues. The CDR3 here is CASSPLVPDTQYF. CDR3 DNA: TGTGCCAGCAGCCCCCTTGTTCCAGATACGCAGTATTTT.

In this sample, this clonotype turned up many times. The genes are TRBV7-2 and TRBJ2-5; TRBD2 aligns across 7 bases. The ends lost 4 bases at V and 3 bases at J; junction bases unmatched: 2. There are 13 residues in the CDR3. Germline V gene sequence: CDR1 SGHTA, CDR2 FQGNSA. The CDR3 sequence is CASSSSGEETQYF. Written as DNA, the CDR3 is TGTGCCAGCAGCTCTAGCGGAGAAGAGACCCAGTACTTC. Complete variable domain (other parts from reference TRBV7-2 and TRBJ2-5): GAGVSQSPSNKVTEKGKDVELRCDPISGHTALYWYRQSLGQGLEFLIYFQGNSAPDKSGLPSDRFSAERTGGSVSTLTIQRTQQEDSAVYLCASSSSGEETQYFGPGTRLLVL.

This clonotype was found many times. Sequence at one end of the junction differs from germline and may be a read error. The rearrangement joins TRBV7-7 to TRBJ2-3; possibly TRBD2 for D (7 bases). CDR1 is SSHAT and CDR2 is FNYEAQ in the germline V gene (reference sequence). CDR3 length: 15 amino acids. The CDR3 loop reads CASSLGGGGSDTQYF. The CDR3 nucleotides read TGTGCTAGCAGCTTAGGAGGCGGGGGCTCAGATACGCAGTATTTT. Filled out from reference TRBV7-7 and TRBJ2-3, the complete variable domain reads GAGVSQSPRYKVTKRGQDVTLRCDPISSHATLYWYQQALGQGPEFLTYFNYEAQPDKSGLPSDRFSAERPEGSISTLTIQRTEQRDSAMYRCASSLGGGGSDTQYFGPGTRLTVL.

Details on this clonotype: This sequence may be a read error, since a much larger clone differs from it by one base. This rearrangement joins TRBV7-2 to TRBJ2-3; tentatively, D is TRBD2 (6 bases). CDR3 length: 15 residues. V gave up 4 bases and J gave up 6 bases, with 17 bases separating them. In germline, CDR1 is SGHTA, CDR2 FQGNSA. In nucleotides, the CDR3 is TGTGCCAGCAGCTGGGGGGACTTGACAACCGATACGCAGTATTTT. Protein: CASSWGDLTTDTQYF.

This clonotype was counted a few times. The chain carries TRBV18 and TRBJ1-2, with D unresolved. V lost 3 bases to trimming and J lost 4 bases, with 12 bases between them. CDR3 length: 14 residues. Germline loops: CDR1 KGHSH, CDR2 LQKENI. CDR3 DNA sequence: TGTGCCAGCTCACCGGAGCGAGAGGGCTATGGCTACACCTTC. Amino acid sequence: CASSPEREGYGYTF. The entire variable domain, with the rest obtained from reference TRBV18 and TRBJ1-2, is as follows: NAGVMQNPRHLVRRRGQEARLRCSPMKGHSHVYWYRQLPEEGLKFMVYLQKENIIDESGMPKERFSAEFPKEGPSILRIQQVVRGDSAAYFCASSPEREGYGYTFGSGTRLTVV.

This clonotype was detected many times. The CDR3 loop is CASSEWRGSDNEQFF. The DNA of the CDR3 is TGTGCCAGCAGTGAATGGAGGGGGTCAGACAATGAGCAGTTCTTC. The chain links TRBV25-1 to TRBJ2-1; D possibly matches TRBD1 or TRBD2 (6 bases each). V lost 1 base to trimming and J lost 5 bases, with 12 bases between them. The CDR3 totals 15 residues. The germline V gene encodes CDR1 MGHDK and CDR2 SYGVNS. Together with reference TRBV25-1 and TRBJ2-1, the CDR3 gives the full variable domain: EADIYQTPRYLVIGTGKKITLECSQTMGHDKMYWYQQDPGMELHLIHYSYGVNSTEKGDLSSESTVSRIRTEHFPLTLESARPSHTSQYLCASSEWRGSDNEQFFGPGTRLTVL.

In this sample, this clonotype turned up a few times. The V and J genes are TRBV7-2 and TRBJ1-5; D unresolved. Trimming removed 4 bases at V and 3 bases at J, with 10 bases between. CDR1 and CDR2 from the germline V gene are SGHTA and FQGNSA. This CDR3 has 14 amino acids. The CDR3 nucleotides read TGTGCCAGCAGCTCGGAGGGTTCCAATCAGCCCCAGCATTTT. Translation gives CASSSEGSNQPQHF.

This clonotype was found once. The chain joins TRBV14 to TRBJ1-2, with 9 nucleotides matching TRBD1. The junction had 4 bases not matched to a gene; V was cut back by 7 bases and J by 4 bases. Germline V gene data show CDR1 as SGHDN and CDR2 as FVKESK. The CDR3 is 13 amino acids. The CDR3 loop is CASNSDRGYGYTF. The CDR3 DNA sequence: TGTGCCAGCAACTCGGACAGGGGCTATGGCTACACCTTC.

This clonotype was seen a handful of times. The genes are TRBV29-1 and TRBJ1-3; the D is unclear. Germline V lookup: CDR1 SQVTM, CDR2 ANQGSEA. V dropped 5 bases and J dropped 1 base, with 12 bases sitting between them. The CDR3 is made up of 14 amino acids. CDR3 bases: TGCAGCGTTAAGAGCAGGCTTTCTGGAAACACCATATATTTT. It codes for CSVKSRLSGNTIYF.

The rearrangement uses TRBV9 and TRBJ2-1, with 10 bases that match TRBD2. Trimming cost V 4 bases and J 8 bases; bases outside gene matches: 6. Germline V gives CDR1 SGDLS, CDR2 YYNGEE. The length of the CDR3 is 14 residues. The CDR3 region is CASSSASGGYEQFF. CDR3 DNA sequence: TGTGCCAGCAGCTCCGCTAGCGGGGGCTATGAGCAGTTCTTC.